This TCR beta chain was observed in a study of T cells in Graves' hyperthyroidism and ophthalmopathy (dated by TCRdb to between 2017 and 2020). Context from the whole study: Peripheral blood was sampled at the time of initial diagnosis, prior to any treatment. The paper reports TCR Vbeta CDR3 sequencing of roughly 140 peripheral blood samples: 43 ophthalmopathy, 70 to 85 hyperthyroidism and roughly 17 progressor patients. Once sampling was done, hyperthyroidism patients were given methimazole at a starting dose of 30 mg daily, whereas ophthalmopathy patients were given high-dose intravenous methylprednisolone. TCR V-J signatures able to tell the groups apart were searched for in a discovery cohort of 90 to 100 patients, of whom more than 40 had Graves' ophthalmopathy and around 56 had stable Graves' hyperthyroidism. For training and testing, the 100 or so patients in the discovery cohort were randomly divided in a 7:3 ratio. The study also compared thyroid tissue and blood T-cell repertoires from 5 to 7 Graves' hyperthyroidism patients. Prospective prediction of ophthalmopathy was tested in an independent validation cohort of approximately 19 hyperthyroidism patients and 17 patients who later progressed to ophthalmopathy.

The TCR beta CDR3 regions were amplified from the RNA transcripts. The first round of RT-PCR for the TCR CDR3 was performed with the HTBI primer set and the Qiagen OneStep RT-PCR kit. Libraries were constructed in a second round of multiplex PCR, after which size selection and purification were performed. The libraries were sequenced on an Illumina HiSeq2000 using paired-end 100 bp reads. The authors' analysis ran thus. SOAPnuke was used to process the raw data, throwing out any read that contained adapters or uncalled bases, had a mean Phred below 15, or lacked an exact constant-primer or identifier match. High-quality paired reads were merged with COPE v1.2.5, and unique nucleotide sequences were defined as clonotypes. MiTCR v1.1 was used to align clonotypes to the IMGT TRBV, TRBD and TRBJ reference segments. Only V-J combinations with frequency above 0.0001, covering 99% to 99.2% of repertoires, were analysed. The TCS score was defined as the ratio of F50 (clonal expansion) to E x V (chaos), calculated using BLOSUM62-based TCRdist between CDR3 peptides within each V-J. Welch's t-statistics and random forest reduced 450 to 600 V-J features to about 12, which were used in a naive Bayes classifier (R e1071). The Morisita-Horn index was used to measure how similar the thyroid and blood repertoires were. TCRdb reprocessing: public reads trimmed at Q25 with fastp, clones called with MiXCR, in-frame beta chains kept. Each record represents a unique CDR3 protein, reported with the most common genes and DNA among its rows. What appears here as the V and J calls and clone size reflects TCRdb's work, not the paper's. The sample profile shows hundreds of thousands of distinct CDR3 sequences; just over 35% of them were found once. Around 31% of the sample is in the top ten clones.

As regards this clonotype: Its binding antigen is unknown. The record has no base qualities; no much larger clone is one base away.

Graves' hyperthyroidism was defined as stable when no progression to ophthalmopathy occurred over 18 months of follow-up. Hyperthyroidism patients were aged 18 to 65 years and newly diagnosed, with disease duration of less than 2 months. Any patient with an uncontrolled infection, another autoimmune disease, pregnancy or lactation was excluded. Diagnoses relied on clinical symptoms, serum thyroxine and TRAb, thyroid ultrasound and orbital computed tomography. Ficoll-Paque density gradient centrifugation was used to isolate PBMCs from 10 ml of fresh peripheral blood. Total RNA was extracted using Trizol reagent, and RNA quality was assessed on an Agilent 2100 Bioanalyzer. What the work shows at the level of the full study, not this receptor alone: Sample size was not statistically predetermined, and blinding of investigators to group allocation was not performed. Ophthalmopathy was separated from stable hyperthyroidism by a 13 V-J signature model, with about 88% sensitivity and about 81% specificity obtained in cross-validation and 80%/75% obtained in testing. In validation, the model predicted progression to ophthalmopathy a median of about 6 months before onset, with about 67% sensitivity and more than 72% specificity. Most expanded thyroid clonotypes (frequency above 0.001) were also detected in blood, suggesting blood repertoires may reflect thyroid immune responses.

From the cysteine through the phenylalanine, the CDR3 covers 15 amino acids. Left in the record is the CDR3 DNA by itself, 45 bases read in frame from the first base. V sheds 2 bases and J sheds 11 bases, leaving 22 bases between their ends. The germline V gene provides CDR1 SGHRS and CDR2 YFSETQ. What was sequenced was blood. The chain is made from TRBV5-1 and TRBJ1-1, with a weak D call of TRBD1 (5 bases match). The origin of this receptor is a woman aged 40 to 50 with Graves' hyperthyroidism. The CDR3 protein: CASSFGATDLPDAFF. DNA sequence: TGCGCCAGCAGCTTTGGGGCAACTGACCTTCCAGATGCTTTCTTT.